The 24 T cell receptor beta chains given below trace back to one sample, sequenced in a study of a mutant IDH1 vaccine in newly diagnosed glioma. Antigens for these TCRs are unknown. Time point specified: week 47, end of study. Each dose of the vaccine consisted of 300 ug of mutant IDH1 20-mer peptide, with topical imiquimod. TCRdb's copy holds only in-frame clones and misses some; the assay was immunoSEQ multiplex PCR. The data hold roughly 46,000 clones, with about four fifths observed a single time. Sequencing used PBMCs, obtained from a glioma patient whose treatment included an IDH1 peptide vaccine. These receptors originate from a woman aged 25 to 39 with glioma. Some clones in this sample may be carry-over from other donors' samples.

The gene calls are TRBV6-5 and TRBJ2-1; TRBD2 matches at 15 bases. This CDR3 is built from 15 residues. Trimming at V came to 7 bases and at J to 6 bases, leaving 4 bases not matched to a gene. Germline V gene data show CDR1 as MNHEY and CDR2 as SVGAGI. CDR3 nucleotide sequence: TGTGCCAGCACCAAGGGACTAGCGGGAGGCAATGAGCAGTTCTTC. Amino acid sequence: CASTKGLAGGNEQFF.

The chain joins TRBV2 to TRBJ1-2; D unclear. The ends were cut back, 6 bases at V and 8 bases at J, with 10 bases in the middle. Germline CDR1 and CDR2: SNHLY and FYNNEI. This CDR3 comprises 11 residues. CDR3 nucleotides: TGTGCCAGCAGCACGGCGGGCGGCTACACCTTC. Translation: CASSTAGGYTF.

In its sample, this clone was seen a few times. V is TRBV19 and J is TRBJ1-5; tentative D call: TRBD1 (6 bases). Germline V gene lookup returns CDR1 LNHDA and CDR2 SQIVND (reference sequence). The germline V and J ends were trimmed by 2 bases and 5 bases, with 13 bases remaining between them. The CDR3 loop spans 15 amino acids. CDR3 sequence (DNA): TGTGCCAGTAGTATAAAGGGGGACACCTATCAGCCCCAGCATTTT. Its protein is CASSIKGDTYQPQHF.

The V and J genes are TRBV6-6 and TRBJ1-2; the D is unclear. Germline V CDR1 and CDR2: MNHNY, SVGAGI (reference sequence). The CDR3 totals 16 residues. The V gene lost 2 bases and the J gene lost 8 bases, with 21 bases spanning the gap. CDR3 sequence: CASSYNLVDSGEGYTF. CDR3 nucleotide sequence: TGTGCCAGCAGTTACAACCTCGTGGATTCCGGTGAAGGCTACACCTTC.

This clone has just one count. V and J are TRBV7-8 and TRBJ1-4; D not resolved. CDR3 length: 15 residues. The germline V gene has CDR1 SGHVS and CDR2 FQNEAQ. Trimming removed 5 bases at V and 2 bases at J, with 12 bases between. Here the CDR3 reads CASSPERVTNEKLFF. The CDR3 coding sequence is TGTGCCAGCAGCCCGGAGAGGGTTACTAATGAAAAACTGTTTTTT.

V gene TRBV4-1 combines with J gene TRBJ2-4, with D unclear. V lost 2 bases, J lost 5 bases, and 16 bases lay in between. CDR1 is MGHRA and CDR2 is YSYEKL in the germline V gene. This CDR3 is 16 amino acids long. The CDR3 here is CASSQPKIGGQNIQYF. The CDR3 DNA reads TGCGCCAGCAGCCAACCAAAGATAGGCGGCCAAAACATTCAGTACTTC.

In DNA, the CDR3 is TGTGCCAGCAGCTTTTCTGGGGAGGAGACTAATGAAAAACTGTTTTTT. Translation: CASSFSGEETNEKLFF. V is TRBV7-9 and J is TRBJ1-4; D gene uncertain. The CDR3 consists of 16 residues. V lost 3 bases and J 2 bases, leaving 13 bases between the germline ends. CDR1 and CDR2 from the germline V gene are SEHNR and FQNEAQ (reference sequence).

The table lists this clone with a few counts. This chain's CDR3 is CASSGRRQGRGSEAFF. DNA for the CDR3: TGTGCCAGCAGCGGACGGAGACAGGGACGAGGATCTGAAGCTTTCTTT. The V gene is TRBV9, the J gene TRBJ1-1, with 7 bases aligning to TRBD1. Losses at the gene ends were 3 bases for V and 6 bases for J; bases not matched to a gene: 14. The CDR3 has 16 amino acids. The germline V gene encodes CDR1 SGDLS and CDR2 YYNGEE. Full variable domain (rest looked up from reference TRBV9 and TRBJ1-1): DSGVTQTPKHLITATGQRVTLRCSPRSGDLSVYWYQQSLDQGLQFLIQYYNGEERAKGNILERFSAQQFPDLHSELNLSSLELGDSALYFCASSGRRQGRGSEAFFGQGTRLTVV.

Here the CDR3 DNA reads TGTGCCAGTAGTACTCGGACAGGGAAGTACCAAGAGACCCAGTACTTC. It yields the protein CASSTRTGKYQETQYF. This chain uses TRBV19 with TRBJ2-5; TRBD1 matches 8 bases. The CDR3 sequence is 16 residues long. CDR1 is LNHDA, CDR2 SQIVND, per germline (reference sequence). With 4 bases clipped from V and 0 bases from J, the junction kept 7 bases outside the gene matches.

This chain uses TRBV6-5 with TRBJ1-4; 9 bases align to TRBD1. The CDR3 totals 14 residues. J lost 7 bases, V lost 4 bases, and 4 bases had no gene match. CDR1 MNHEY and CDR2 SVGAGI come from the germline V gene. In nucleotides, the CDR3 is TGTGCCAGCAGTTGGGACAGGGACTTTGAAAAACTGTTTTTT. Its protein product is CASSWDRDFEKLFF.

The chain recombines TRBV10-1 with TRBJ2-7; 7 bases map to TRBD1. The germline CDR1 and CDR2 sequences are WNHNN and SYGVQD (reference sequence). The CDR3 has 16 residues. The junction had 12 bases not matched to a gene; V was cut back by 3 bases and J by 4 bases. CDR3 nucleotides: TGCGCCAGCAGTGACCCCGCCGGGACAGAGCCGTACGAGCAGTACTTC. The encoded protein is CASSDPAGTEPYEQYF.

The chain combines TRBV18 with TRBJ2-5; a weak D match, TRBD1 (6 bases). This CDR3 has 14 residues. CDR1 is KGHSH and CDR2 is LQKENI in the germline V gene. V was clipped by 1 base and J by 2 bases, with 8 bases between them. The CDR3 DNA reads TGTGCCAGCTCACCACGGACAGATCAAGAGACCCAGTACTTC. This codes for CASSPRTDQETQYF.

The CDR3 bases are TGTGCCAGCAGCCCTACTCTCAGGGCACCCGGACTAGCCCTTTGGTACAATGAGCAGTTCTTC. This encodes CASSPTLRAPGLALWYNEQFF. The chain joins TRBV4-2 to TRBJ2-1, with TRBD2 matching over 8 bases. Per the germline V gene, CDR1 is LGHNA and CDR2 is YNFKEQ. Germline trimming cut 4 bases from V and 4 bases from J; bases unmatched to any gene: 24. CDR3 length: 21 residues.

The chain recombines TRBV29-1 with TRBJ2-7, with 12 bases lining up with TRBD2. The junction had 4 bases not matched to a gene; V was cut back by 1 base and J by 3 bases. Germline V gene lookup returns CDR1 SQVTM and CDR2 ANQGSEA. The CDR3 extends over 15 amino acids. The CDR3 reads CSVEAPSGGDYEQYF. CDR3 in DNA: TGCAGCGTTGAAGCCCCTAGCGGGGGGGACTACGAGCAGTACTTC.

This clone was observed a few times. This chain links TRBV11-2 with TRBJ2-2; the match to TRBD1 covers 8 bases. The ends lost 5 bases at V and 4 bases at J; junction bases unmatched: 15. Per the germline V gene, CDR1 is SGHAT and CDR2 is FQNNGV. The CDR3 sequence is 18 residues long. CDR3 in DNA: TGTGCCAGCAGCCCACCCTCTGACAGGGGAGGCAGCACCGGGGAGCTGTTTTTT. This codes for CASSPPSDRGGSTGELFF.

The V call is TRBV5-4, the J call TRBJ1-1; 9 bases are shared with TRBD1. Per germline, CDR1 SGHNT and CDR2 YYREEE (reference sequence). The CDR3 runs to 13 residues. The V gene end was trimmed by 4 bases and the J gene end by 11 bases; junction bases not matched to a gene: 9. The CDR3 DNA reads TGTGCCAGCAGCCTCCGGACAGGGGAAGACGCTTTCTTT. As protein: CASSLRTGEDAFF.

V gene TRBV6-5 combines with J gene TRBJ1-1, with D uncertain. Germline CDR1 is MNHEY and CDR2 is SVGAGI. Trimming cost V 0 bases and J 1 base, with 9 bases left between them. The CDR3 is made up of 15 amino acids. CDR3 DNA: TGTGCCAGCAGTTACTCCGCCTGGGCGAACACTGAAGCTTTCTTT. This gives the protein CASSYSAWANTEAFF.

The V and J genes are TRBV27 and TRBJ2-2, with D tentatively TRBD1 (5 bases). CDR3 size: 15 residues. Germline-derived CDR1 and CDR2 are MNHEY and SMNVEV (reference sequence). V lost 4 bases and J 5 bases, leaving 14 bases between the germline ends. The CDR3 sequence is CASSSDTPGTGELFF. Here the CDR3 DNA reads TGTGCCAGCAGTTCGGACACCCCAGGGACCGGGGAGCTGTTTTTT.

The rearrangement links TRBV19 to TRBJ1-3; unclear D gene. Germline CDR1 reads LNHDA; CDR2 reads SQIVND (reference sequence). The CDR3 loop spans 16 amino acids. The V end was cut by 6 bases, the J end by 4 bases, with 19 bases between. The CDR3 DNA follows: TGTGCCAGTAGGAGCGATGCTAGGTTCGCGGGAAACACCATATATTTT. Its protein is CASRSDARFAGNTIYF.

The rearrangement joins TRBV29-1 to TRBJ1-2, with D possibly matching TRBD1 (5 bases). This CDR3 has 14 residues. V lost 3 bases to trimming and J lost 8 bases, with 19 bases between them. Germline V gene sequence: CDR1 SQVTM, CDR2 ANQGSEA. The CDR3 region is CSVDFRERAGGYTF. Here the CDR3 DNA reads TGCAGCGTTGATTTCAGGGAGAGGGCGGGCGGCTACACCTTC.

For the CDR3, the DNA is TGTGCCAGCAGCCGGGCGGTCCGCACCGGGGAGCTGTTTTTT. It translates to CASSRAVRTGELFF. This chain uses TRBV7-9 with TRBJ2-2; D is ambiguous. V lost 5 bases, J lost 4 bases, and 11 bases lay in between. The CDR3 runs 14 residues. Germline V lookup: CDR1 SEHNR, CDR2 FQNEAQ (reference sequence).

This chain links TRBV2 with TRBJ1-6; D may be TRBD1 (5 bases). The CDR3 spans 13 residues. Germline V lookup: CDR1 SNHLY, CDR2 FYNNEI. The germline V and J ends were trimmed by 6 bases and 3 bases, with 6 bases remaining between them. The CDR3 loop reads CASRDIYNSPLHF. The CDR3 nucleotides are TGTGCCAGCAGGGACATCTATAATTCACCCCTCCACTTT.

The CDR3 protein is CASIAGMGWGEQFF. DNA for the CDR3: TGTGCCAGCATAGCGGGAATGGGCTGGGGTGAGCAGTTCTTC. V and J are TRBV6-5 and TRBJ2-1; 8 bases are a match to TRBD2. CDR3 length equals 14 residues. Germline V lookup: CDR1 MNHEY, CDR2 SVGAGI. The J segment lost 9 bases and the V segment lost 7 bases, leaving 11 bases of the junction unmatched.

V and J are TRBV10-3 and TRBJ1-5; D possibly corresponds to TRBD1 (5 bases). The CDR3 is made up of 15 amino acids. Trimming pared 2 bases from V and 7 bases from J, leaving 15 bases between. Germline values: CDR1 ENHRY, CDR2 SYGVKD. CDR3 in amino acids: CAISEPTARGQPQHF. CDR3 bases: TGTGCCATCAGTGAGCCGACAGCTCGGGGCCAGCCCCAGCATTTT.